These 5 T cell receptor beta chains were sequenced from one sample in a study of CD8 T cells in Susac syndrome. RNA totalling roughly 0.5 to 1 ug underwent reverse transcription with random hexamers. TCRdb reprocessed the immunoSEQ multiplex PCR reads via MiXCR and lists one record per CDR3 protein. This sample has some 190,000 distinct CDR3 sequences; approximately 94% occur once, and the top ten carry around 0.15%. Material for sequencing was CD4+ T cells from PBMCs. The receptors derive from a human donor with Susac syndrome.

The chain is built from TRBV5-4 and TRBJ1-5; 8 nucleotides align to TRBD1. Germline V CDR1 and CDR2: SGHNT, YYREEE (reference sequence). The length of the CDR3 is 14 residues. Trimming took 5 bases from V and 6 from J; bases not matched to a gene: 7. CDR3 sequence (DNA): TGTGCCAGCAGTTCGGACAGGGTGCCTCAGCCCCAGCATTTT. It encodes CASSSDRVPQPQHF.

V usage is TRBV3-1 and J usage is TRBJ1-2; D unclear. Germline V gene data show CDR1 as LGHDT and CDR2 as YNNKEL (reference sequence). V was trimmed by 2 bases and J by 8 bases, leaving 6 bases between them. The CDR3 contains 11 residues. The CDR3 loop is CASSQSWGYTF. CDR3 nucleotides: TGTGCCAGCAGCCAATCCTGGGGCTACACCTTC.

The chain recombines TRBV20-1 with TRBJ2-7; 9 bases align to TRBD1. The junction had 9 bases not matched to a gene; V was cut back by 6 bases and J by 3 bases. Germline loops: CDR1 DFQATT, CDR2 SNEGSKA (reference sequence). This CDR3 region has 14 residues. CDR3: CSAHSGTGFYEQYF. CDR3 coding DNA: TGCAGTGCCCACTCCGGGACAGGGTTCTACGAGCAGTACTTC.

This sequence joins TRBV29-1 and TRBJ2-2; a possible D gene is TRBD1 (6 bases). The V and J ends lost 5 bases and 4 bases respectively, with 11 bases between them. Germline CDR1 reads SQVTM; CDR2 reads ANQGSEA. The CDR3 is 13 residues long. The CDR3 reads CSVQGISTGELFF. The CDR3 nucleotides are TGCAGCGTTCAGGGGATATCCACCGGGGAGCTGTTTTTT.

In DNA, the CDR3 is TGTGCCAGCAGTTTAGGAGGGTCAGGTAATTCACCCCTCCACTTT. As protein: CASSLGGSGNSPLHF. V is TRBV12-3 or TRBV12-4 and J is TRBJ1-6; no definite D call. The germline V and J ends were trimmed by 1 base and 6 bases, with 10 bases remaining between them. This CDR3 has 15 residues.